The TCR beta chain described here comes from a study of siplizumab effects on memory and regulatory T cells. Trimming cost V 3 bases and J 1 base; bases outside gene matches: 5. Germline V gives CDR1 LNHDA, CDR2 SQIVND (reference sequence). The CDR3 is 15 residues long. The repertoire was sequenced with immunoSEQ multiplex PCR; TCRdb's copy has only in-frame clones and lacks some. Of around 95,000 clones in the sample, 94% were seen once. Sequencing used non-Treg CD4+ T cells sorted from blood. The sequence was obtained from a human donor in good health. The chain employs TRBV19 and TRBJ2-7, with 8 bases identical to TRBD1. The CDR3 reads CASSMEGTGSYEQYF. The CDR3 nucleotides read TGTGCCAGTAGTATGGAGGGGACAGGTTCCTACGAGCAGTACTTC.